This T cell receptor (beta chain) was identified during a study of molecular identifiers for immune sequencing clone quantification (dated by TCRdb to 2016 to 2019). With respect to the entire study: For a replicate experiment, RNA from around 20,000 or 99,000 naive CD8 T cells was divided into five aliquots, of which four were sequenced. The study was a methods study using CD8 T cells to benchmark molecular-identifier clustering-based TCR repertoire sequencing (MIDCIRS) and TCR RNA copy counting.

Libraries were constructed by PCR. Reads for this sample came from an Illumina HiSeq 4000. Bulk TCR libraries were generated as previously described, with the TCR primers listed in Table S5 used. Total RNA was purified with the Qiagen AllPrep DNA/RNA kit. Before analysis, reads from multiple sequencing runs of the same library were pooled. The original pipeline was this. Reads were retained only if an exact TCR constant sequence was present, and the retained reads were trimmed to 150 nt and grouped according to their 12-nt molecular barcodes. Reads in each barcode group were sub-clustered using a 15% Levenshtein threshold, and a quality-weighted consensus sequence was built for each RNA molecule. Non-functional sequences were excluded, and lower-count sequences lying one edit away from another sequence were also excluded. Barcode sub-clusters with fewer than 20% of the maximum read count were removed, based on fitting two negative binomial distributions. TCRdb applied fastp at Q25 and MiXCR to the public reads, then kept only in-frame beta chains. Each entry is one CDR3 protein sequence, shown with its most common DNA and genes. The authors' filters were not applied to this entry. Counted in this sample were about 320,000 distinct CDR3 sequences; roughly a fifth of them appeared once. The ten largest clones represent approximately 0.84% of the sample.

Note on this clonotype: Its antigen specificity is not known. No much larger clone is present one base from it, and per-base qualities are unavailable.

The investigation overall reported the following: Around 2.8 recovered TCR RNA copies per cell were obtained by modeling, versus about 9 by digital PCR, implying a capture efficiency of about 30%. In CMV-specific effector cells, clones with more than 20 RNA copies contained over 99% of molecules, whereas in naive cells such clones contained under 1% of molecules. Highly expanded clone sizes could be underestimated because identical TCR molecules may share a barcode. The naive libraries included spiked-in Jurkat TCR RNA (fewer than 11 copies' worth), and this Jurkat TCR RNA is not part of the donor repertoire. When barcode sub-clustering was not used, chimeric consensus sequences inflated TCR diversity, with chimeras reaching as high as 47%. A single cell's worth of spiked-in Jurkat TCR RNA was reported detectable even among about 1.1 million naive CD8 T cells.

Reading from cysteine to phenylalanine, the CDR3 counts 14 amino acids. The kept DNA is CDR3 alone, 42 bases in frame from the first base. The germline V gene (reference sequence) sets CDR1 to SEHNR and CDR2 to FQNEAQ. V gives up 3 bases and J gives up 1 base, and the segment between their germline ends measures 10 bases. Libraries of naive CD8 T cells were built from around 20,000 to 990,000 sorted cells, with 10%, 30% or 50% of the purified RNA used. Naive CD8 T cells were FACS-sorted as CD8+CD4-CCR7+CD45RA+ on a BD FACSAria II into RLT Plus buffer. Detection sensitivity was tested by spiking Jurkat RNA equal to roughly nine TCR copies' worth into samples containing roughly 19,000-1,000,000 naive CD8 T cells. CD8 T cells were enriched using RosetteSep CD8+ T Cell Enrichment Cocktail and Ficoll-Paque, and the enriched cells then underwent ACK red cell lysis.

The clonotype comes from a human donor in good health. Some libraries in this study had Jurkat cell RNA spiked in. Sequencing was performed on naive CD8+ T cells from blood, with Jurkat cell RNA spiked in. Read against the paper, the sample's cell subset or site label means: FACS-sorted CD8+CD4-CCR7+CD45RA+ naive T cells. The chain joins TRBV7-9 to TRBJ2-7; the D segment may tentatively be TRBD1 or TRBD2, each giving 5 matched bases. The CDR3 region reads CASSFQGESYEQYF. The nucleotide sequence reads TGTGCCAGCAGCTTTCAGGGAGAATCCTACGAGCAGTACTTC.